These 20 T cell receptor beta chains were all obtained from the same sample, sequenced in a study of T-cell memory formation after mild COVID-19 listed by TCRdb under 2021. The library came from 5' RACE. The data were produced on an Illumina NovaSeq 6000. The raw public data were reprocessed by TCRdb itself: fastp quality trimming at Q25, MiXCR clonotype calling, in-frame beta chains only. Rows are combined by CDR3 protein, so each entry shows the most common genes and DNA. In all, the sample holds about 170,000 distinct CDR3 sequences, and over 10% of those were seen once. The ten largest account for 2.5% to 3.5% of the sample. The specimen was PBMCs or a T cell subset sorted from them (not recorded which). These receptors were collected from a man aged 18 to 30 who had mild COVID-19 (a few samples of this study predate the infection). The sample titles of this study are shuffled in the database, so cell type and time point are left out; the donor was told from shared clones.

This chain uses TRBV12-3 or TRBV12-4 with TRBJ1-5; TRBD1 agrees at 7 bases. The CDR3 runs to 15 residues. Trimming took 4 bases from V and 4 from J; bases not matched to a gene: 7. CDR3 sequence: CASSSRTGLNQPQHF. The CDR3 DNA follows: TGTGCCAGCAGTTCCCGGACAGGTTTGAATCAGCCCCAGCATTTT.

Many counts were recorded for this clonotype. The chain couples TRBV6-2 or TRBV6-3 to TRBJ2-7; 8 nucleotides align to TRBD2. The J segment lost 3 bases and the V segment lost 3 bases, leaving 7 bases of the junction unmatched. The CDR3 contains 15 residues. From germline, CDR1 is MNHEY and CDR2 SVGEGT. This CDR3 is CASSYNGGGLYEQYV. DNA of the CDR3: TGTGCCAGCAGTTATAACGGCGGGGGGCTCTACGAGCAGTACGTC.

The J gene is TRBJ1-2, the V gene TRBV4-1; 12 bases are shared with TRBD1. Germline V gene lookup returns CDR1 MGHRA and CDR2 YSYEKL. CDR3 size: 16 residues. V dropped 4 bases and J dropped 3; count of bases not matched to a gene: 6. The CDR3, as DNA: TGCGCCAGCAGCCCAACCGGGACAGGGGGCGACTATGGCTACACCTTC. This encodes CASSPTGTGGDYGYTF.

V usage is TRBV28 and J usage is TRBJ1-2; unclear D gene. This CDR3 region has 14 residues. CDR1 is MDHEN, CDR2 SYDVKM, per germline. The V end was cut by 6 bases, the J end by 5 bases, with 16 bases between. The CDR3 protein is CASRPPLSEYGYTF. The CDR3 DNA sequence: TGTGCCAGCAGGCCACCTCTATCAGAATATGGCTACACCTTC.

This chain uses TRBV28 with TRBJ2-1; 8 bases fit TRBD2. The CDR3 sequence is 14 residues long. The V gene's germline CDR1 is MDHEN and CDR2 SYDVKM. V gave up 4 bases and J gave up 7 bases; unmatched junction bases: 6. The CDR3 here is CASSSGTRLNEQFF. CDR3 in DNA: TGTGCCAGCAGTTCCGGGACTAGACTTAATGAGCAGTTCTTC.

The chain recombines TRBV5-4 with TRBJ2-7; 10 nucleotides align to TRBD2. Germline V gene sequence: CDR1 SGHNT, CDR2 YYREEE (reference sequence). Germline trimming cut 4 bases from V and 3 bases from J; bases unmatched to any gene: 7. This CDR3 region has 15 residues. The CDR3 spells CASSQHSGGIYEQYF. For the CDR3, the DNA is TGTGCCAGCAGCCAACATAGCGGGGGGATCTACGAGCAGTACTTC. Variable domain in full (rest from reference TRBV5-4 and TRBJ2-7): ETGVTQSPTHLIKTRGQQVTLRCSSQSGHNTVSWYQQALGQGPQFIFQYYREEENGRGNFPPRFSGLQFPNYSSELNVNALELDDSALYLCASSQHSGGIYEQYFGPGTRLTVT.

This clonotype was seen a few times. V usage is TRBV7-3 and J usage is TRBJ2-3, with TRBD2 matching 8 bases. There are 13 residues in the CDR3. V gave up 4 bases and J gave up 4 bases; unmatched junction bases: 1. Germline V gives CDR1 SGHTA, CDR2 FQGTGA. The CDR3 DNA reads TGTGCCAGCAGCTCGGGGGGGTCAGATACGCAGTATTTT. As protein: CASSSGGSDTQYF.

This chain connects TRBV21-1 to TRBJ2-7; TRBD1, the table's D call, lacks a check against the DNA. TRBV21-1 is listed as a pseudogene. The CDR3 is 14 amino acids. Here the CDR3 DNA reads TGTGCCAGCAGCGGAAGGACAGGCTCTGGCGAGCAGTACTTC. Protein product: CASSGRTGSGEQYF.

This clonotype appeared many times. The CDR3 DNA sequence: TGCGCCAGCAGCTTGGACAGCAATCAGCCCCAGCATTTT. Translated: CASSLDSNQPQHF. The V gene is TRBV5-1, the J gene TRBJ1-5; D uncertain. The V gene's germline CDR1 is SGHRS and CDR2 YFSETQ. Deletions cut 0 bases from V and 1 base from J, with 2 bases between. This CDR3 comprises 13 residues. The variable domain in full, with the rest retrieved from reference TRBV5-1 and TRBJ1-5, is KAGVTQTPRYLIKTRGQQVTLSCSPISGHRSVSWYQQTPGQGLQFLFEYFSETQRNKGNFPGRFSGRQFSNSRSEMNVSTLELGDSALYLCASSLDSNQPQHFGDGTRLSIL.

This clonotype came up a few times. CDR3 sequence reads: CASSVGGRETQYF. In nucleotides, the CDR3 is TGCGCCAGCAGTGTGGGGGGCAGGGAGACCCAGTACTTC. This sequence joins TRBV10-2 and TRBJ2-5, with D perhaps given as TRBD1 or TRBD2 (6 bases each). This CDR3 contains 13 residues. CDR1 is WSHSY and CDR2 is SAAADI in the germline V gene. V was clipped by 4 bases and J by 5 bases, with 11 bases between them.

The chain combines TRBV6-5 with TRBJ1-1; the D is unclear. The CDR3 sequence is 17 residues long. Trimming shortened V by 0 bases and J by 1 base, and 15 bases separated the two germline ends. Germline lookup yields CDR1 MNHEY and CDR2 SVGAGI. The CDR3 reads CASSYSAGWDWNTEAFF. As DNA, the CDR3 is TGTGCCAGCAGTTACTCGGCGGGGTGGGATTGGAACACTGAAGCTTTCTTT.

This clonotype was counted between two and nine times. V usage is TRBV12-3 or TRBV12-4 and J usage is TRBJ2-7; maybe TRBD2 (5 bases). V was cut by 8 bases and J by 5 bases, with 16 bases left in between. The CDR3 consists of 13 residues. The CDR3 region has the DNA TGTGCCAGCGGACTCCGGGTTGGGGACGAGCAGTACTTC. Encoded protein: CASGLRVGDEQYF.

V is TRBV5-5 and J is TRBJ2-5; TRBD2 matches 11 bases. The germline V gene has CDR1 SGHKS and CDR2 YYEKEE (reference sequence). V lost 3 bases and J lost 6; bases outside the gene matches: 7. CDR3 length: 15 residues. CDR3 DNA: TGTGCCAGCAGCTCGGGGTGGACTAGCGGGCAGACCCAGTACTTC. Translating gives CASSSGWTSGQTQYF.

This clonotype was seen many times. V usage is TRBV27 and J usage is TRBJ1-2; TRBD1 matches 9 bases. Germline CDR1 and CDR2: MNHEY and SMNVEV (reference sequence). V trimming: 6 bases; J trimming: 1 base; junction bases outside the gene matches: 6. The CDR3 totals 15 residues. CDR3 nucleotide sequence: TGTGCCAGCAGCCCCGGGACAGGGATTAACTATGGCTACACCTTC. Encoded protein: CASSPGTGINYGYTF.

This clonotype appeared a few times. This chain uses TRBV18 with TRBJ2-3; the D is unclear. The CDR3 spans 16 residues. In germline, CDR1 is KGHSH, CDR2 LQKENI. Trimming took 2 bases from V and 2 from J, leaving 14 bases between them. The CDR3 protein is CASSPRRDSYTDTQYF. Here the CDR3 DNA reads TGTGCCAGCTCACCAAGAAGGGATAGCTACACAGATACGCAGTATTTT.

In its sample, this clonotype was seen a few times. V usage is TRBV10-2 and J usage is TRBJ2-3; 9 nucleotides align to TRBD2. Germline loops: CDR1 WSHSY, CDR2 SAAADI. The V and J ends lost 2 bases and 3 bases, in that order; junction bases with no gene match: 6. There are 16 residues in the CDR3. The CDR3 bases are TGCGCCAGCAGTGAGGACTGGCGGGGGGGTACAGATACGCAGTATTTT. Encoded protein: CASSEDWRGGTDTQYF.

The chain combines TRBV7-6 with TRBJ2-2; 11 bases align to TRBD2. Looked up from germline, CDR1 is SGHVS and CDR2 is FNYEAQ. V lost 1 base and J lost 0; bases outside the gene matches: 4. The CDR3 covers 18 residues. The CDR3 coding sequence is TGTGCCAGCAGCTTAGGGACTAGCGGGCGCGCGAACACCGGGGAGCTGTTTTTT. Its protein product is CASSLGTSGRANTGELFF.

The chain links TRBV2 to TRBJ2-7; 7 bases line up with TRBD2. The CDR3 totals 13 residues. Germline V gene lookup returns CDR1 SNHLY and CDR2 FYNNEI. The V segment lost 1 base and the J segment 7 bases; nucleotides outside the gene matches: 4. DNA for the CDR3: TGTGCCAGCAGTGAAGTGACAGCGGGAGAGCAGTACGTC. It codes for CASSEVTAGEQYV.

The DNA for the CDR3 is TGTGCCAGCAGCATTTACAGGGGGGGCACAGATACGCAGTATTTT. This codes for CASSIYRGGTDTQYF. The rearrangement links TRBV11-2 to TRBJ2-3; 8 bases are shared with TRBD1. There are 15 residues in the CDR3. CDR1 is SGHAT and CDR2 is FQNNGV in the germline V gene. The V and J ends lost 5 bases and 1 base, in that order; junction bases with no gene match: 5.

J is TRBJ1-2 and V is TRBV7-9; no definite D call. The CDR3 is made up of 13 amino acids. Germline V gene sequence: CDR1 SEHNR, CDR2 FQNEAQ (reference sequence). Trimming pared 3 bases from V and 7 bases from J, leaving 12 bases between. DNA of the CDR3: TGTGCCAGCAGCTTGGAGGGAGAGAGTGGCTACACCTTC. It encodes CASSLEGESGYTF.